The clone carrying this TCR beta chain was seen a single time. The sample is drawn from a study of blood T cell repertoires in COVID-19. Overall study context: Acute-phase and convalescent COVID-19 samples originated in the United States, Italy and Spain.

Method: immunoSEQ multiplex PCR; TCRdb's copy keeps in-frame clones and lacks some. The sample carries 260,000 or so clones, 65% to 85% recorded once. CDR1 and CDR2 (germline): KGHDR, SFDVKD. Trimming removed 1 base from V and 3 bases from J, with 6 bases in between. The CDR3 contains 13 residues. Material for sequencing was peripheral blood. The chain employs TRBV24-1 and TRBJ2-7; D is undetermined. The TCR was taken from an elderly man with acute or convalescent COVID-19. This chain's CDR3 is CATSDFAGYEQYF. The CDR3 DNA follows: TGTGCCACCAGTGATTTCGCCGGCTACGAGCAGTACTTC.